This is a list of T cell receptor beta chains from one sample in a study of blood T cell repertoires in COVID-19. Some clones are missing from TCRdb's copy, which holds only in-frame ones; the method was immunoSEQ multiplex PCR. The sample lists around 70,000 clones, approximately 90% seen once, with under 6.5% in the top ten. Sample: peripheral blood. The source of these receptors is a human donor in a cohort sampled during active COVID-19. CDR3s include the opening cysteine and the closing phenylalanine or tryptophan. D genes are given only for firm matches. Rows give clone size only sometimes, using once, few, many, or a class for an expanded clone.

v_call: TRBV12-3/TRBV12-4
clone_size: .
j_call: TRBJ2-3
d_call: .
cdr3_aa: CASSLAPRDTQYF
cdr3_nt: TGTGCCAGCAGTTTAGCGCCCAGAGATACGCAGTATTTT

v_call: TRBV12-1
clone_size: .
j_call: TRBJ1-6
d_call: .
cdr3_aa: CASSPGGRSSYNSPLHF
cdr3_nt: TGTGCCAGCAGCCCCGGGGGAAGGAGCTCCTATAATTCACCCCTCCACTTT

v_call: TRBV11-2
clone_size: .
j_call: TRBJ2-1
d_call: .
cdr3_aa: CASSLERYNEQFF
cdr3_nt: TGTGCCAGCAGCTTAGAGAGGTACAATGAGCAGTTCTTC

v_call: TRBV6-4
clone_size: .
j_call: TRBJ2-3
d_call: TRBD1
cdr3_aa: CASSRDRGFQDTQYF
cdr3_nt: TGTGCCAGCAGCCGGGACAGGGGGTTCCAGGATACGCAGTATTTT

v_call: TRBV11-2
clone_size: .
j_call: TRBJ2-5
d_call: TRBD1
cdr3_aa: CASSRDRQETQYF
cdr3_nt: TGTGCCAGCAGCCGGGACAGACAAGAGACCCAGTACTTC

v_call: TRBV5-1
clone_size: .
j_call: TRBJ2-3
d_call: TRBD1
cdr3_aa: CASSLGPQGARGTDTQYF
cdr3_nt: TGCGCCAGCAGCCTGGGTCCCCAGGGGGCGAGGGGGACAGATACGCAGTATTTT

v_call: TRBV4-3
clone_size: .
j_call: TRBJ1-2
d_call: TRBD1
cdr3_aa: CASSQESQGVFRGYTF
cdr3_nt: TGCGCCAGCAGCCAAGAGTCGCAGGGGGTTTTTAGAGGCTACACCTTC

v_call: TRBV2
clone_size: few
j_call: TRBJ1-1
d_call: .
cdr3_aa: CASSPQSNTEAFF
cdr3_nt: TGTGCCAGCAGCCCACAGTCGAACACTGAAGCTTTCTTT

v_call: TRBV6-6
clone_size: .
j_call: TRBJ1-5
d_call: .
cdr3_aa: CASSAGGPQHF
cdr3_nt: TGTGCCAGCAGTGCCGGGGGGCCCCAGCATTTT

v_call: TRBV4-2
clone_size: .
j_call: TRBJ1-6
d_call: .
cdr3_aa: CASSQSRENSPLHF
cdr3_nt: TGTGCCAGCAGCCAAAGCCGCGAGAATTCACCCCTCCACTTT

v_call: TRBV6-1
clone_size: .
j_call: TRBJ1-1
d_call: TRBD1
cdr3_aa: CASSEYGTGNTEAFF
cdr3_nt: TGTGCCAGCAGTGAATATGGGACAGGGAACACTGAAGCTTTCTTT

v_call: TRBV7-2
clone_size: .
j_call: TRBJ2-5
d_call: .
cdr3_aa: CASSLGQGGYETQYF
cdr3_nt: TGTGCCAGCAGCTTAGGGCAGGGTGGTTACGAGACCCAGTACTTC

v_call: TRBV11-2
clone_size: .
j_call: TRBJ1-2
d_call: TRBD1
cdr3_aa: CASSLFGSTGVDGYTF
cdr3_nt: TGTGCCAGCAGCTTATTTGGCTCGACAGGGGTAGATGGCTACACCTTC

v_call: TRBV2
clone_size: .
j_call: TRBJ2-7
d_call: TRBD2
cdr3_aa: CASSEMAAGGNEQYF
cdr3_nt: TGTGCCAGCAGCGAAATGGCGGCGGGGGGGAACGAGCAGTACTTC

v_call: TRBV5-6
clone_size: .
j_call: TRBJ2-5
d_call: TRBD2
cdr3_aa: CASSLEVGTSGETQYF
cdr3_nt: TGTGCCAGCAGCTTGGAGGTCGGGACTAGCGGGGAGACCCAGTACTTC

v_call: TRBV5-1
clone_size: .
j_call: TRBJ2-3
d_call: TRBD1
cdr3_aa: CASSPGQGSDTQYF
cdr3_nt: TGCGCCAGCAGCCCCGGACAGGGCTCAGATACGCAGTATTTT

v_call: TRBV7-2
clone_size: .
j_call: TRBJ2-7
d_call: .
cdr3_aa: CASSLQGTYEQYF
cdr3_nt: TGTGCCAGCAGCTTACAGGGAACCTACGAGCAGTACTTC